This TCR beta chain was sequenced for a study of blood T cell repertoires in COVID-19. Whole-study context: The United States, Italy and Spain provided the acute and convalescent COVID-19 samples. T cells, B-cell-depleted T cells, or PBMCs provided the cDNA or gDNA that served as material.

Original processing methods: Amplification of reference gene primers was used by the study to estimate nucleated cell counts. Clones were sequenced by immunoSEQ multiplex PCR, and TCRdb holds only the in-frame ones, with some missing. V and J calls and clone size are those listed in that table; D and trimming were worked out from the DNA. The sample consists of approximately 170,000 clones, approximately 79% of them appearing once. The CDR3 has 16 amino acids. CDR1 SGHNT and CDR2 YYREEE come from the germline V gene (reference sequence). The junction had 7 bases not matched to a gene; V was cut back by 4 bases and J by 4 bases.

The sequencing input was peripheral blood. This chain connects TRBV5-4 to TRBJ1-4; TRBD1 matches at 10 bases. This clonotype was sampled from a woman over 75 with acute or convalescent COVID-19. The chain's CDR3 is CASSPGTGEGNEKLFF. Written as DNA, the CDR3 is TGTGCCAGCAGCCCAGGGACAGGGGAGGGTAATGAAAAACTGTTTTTT.